The 26 T cell receptor beta chains in this list originate from one sample, sequenced in a study of CD8 T cells in Susac syndrome. RNA in amounts of roughly 0.5 to 1 ug was reverse transcribed with random hexamers. MiXCR, applied by TCRdb to the immunoSEQ multiplex PCR reads, yields one record per CDR3 protein. Counted here are under 110,000 distinct CDR3 sequences, approximately 94% occurring once; the ten biggest clones make up 0.41%. The specimen sequenced was CD8+ T cells from PBMCs. These receptors came from a human donor with Susac syndrome.

The J gene is TRBJ1-2, the V gene TRBV5-6; maybe TRBD1 (6 bases). V lost 0 bases, J lost 4 bases, and 16 bases lay in between. The CDR3 extends over 16 amino acids. CDR1 and CDR2 from the germline V gene are SGHDT and YYEEEE. CDR3 nucleotides: TGTGCCAGCAGCTTGGGTCAGGGGCTCTTCCCCTATGGCTACACCTTC. Translating it yields CASSLGQGLFPYGYTF.

The chain combines TRBV2 with TRBJ2-3, with TRBD2 matching over 8 bases. Germline CDR1 and CDR2: SNHLY and FYNNEI. V gave up 6 bases and J gave up 4 bases; unmatched junction bases: 9. This CDR3 comprises 15 residues. The chain's CDR3 is CASSRGSGVADTQYF. The CDR3 DNA sequence: TGTGCCAGCAGCCGGGGTAGCGGGGTCGCAGATACGCAGTATTTT.

The rearrangement uses TRBV9 and TRBJ1-4; 7 nucleotides align to TRBD1. Per the germline V gene, CDR1 is SGDLS and CDR2 is YYNGEE. There are 15 residues in the CDR3. J gave up 6 bases and V 2 bases, and 7 bases lay outside the gene matches. The DNA of the CDR3 is TGTGCCAGCAGCGTGGCGGGACAGACATATGAAAAACTGTTTTTT. It specifies CASSVAGQTYEKLFF. Complete variable domain (other parts from reference TRBV9 and TRBJ1-4): DSGVTQTPKHLITATGQRVTLRCSPRSGDLSVYWYQQSLDQGLQFLIQYYNGEERAKGNILERFSAQQFPDLHSELNLSSLELGDSALYFCASSVAGQTYEKLFFGSGTQLSVL.

The genes are TRBV3-1 and TRBJ1-1; 9 bases map to TRBD1. The CDR3 loop spans 14 amino acids. Germline values: CDR1 LGHDT, CDR2 YNNKEL (reference sequence). With 7 bases clipped from V and 4 bases from J, the junction kept 7 bases outside the gene matches. The chain's CDR3 is CASITGGSGTEAFF. The CDR3 DNA reads TGTGCCAGCATCACAGGGGGCTCGGGCACTGAAGCTTTCTTT.

The J gene is TRBJ1-2, the V gene TRBV19; TRBD1 is a possible D gene (5 bases). The CDR3 length is 13 residues. From germline, CDR1 is LNHDA and CDR2 SQIVND (reference sequence). The germline V and J ends were trimmed by 5 bases and 5 bases, with 12 bases remaining between them. CDR3 sequence: CASSYGAAYGYTF. For the CDR3, the DNA is TGTGCCAGTAGTTACGGGGCAGCATATGGCTACACCTTC.

This clonotype is labeled as medium-sized (0.01 to 0.1%). One end of the junction is discordant with germline, which a read error may explain. The chain joins TRBV12-3 or TRBV12-4 to TRBJ1-1; D is ambiguous. This CDR3 is 12 amino acids long. This CDR3 reads CASSLGNTEAFF. In DNA, the CDR3 is TGTGCCAGCAGCTTAGGGAACACTGAAGCTTTCTTT.

The chain recombines TRBV21-1 with TRBJ2-5; TRBD1, the D gene given by the table, was not confirmed from the DNA. TRBV21-1 is tagged as a pseudogene. The CDR3 has 15 residues. CDR3: CASRWAGSVTETQYF. CDR3 DNA: TGTGCCAGCAGATGGGCAGGGTCCGTTACGGAGACCCAGTACTTC.

V usage is TRBV4-1 and J usage is TRBJ2-1; the D is unclear. Germline V CDR1 and CDR2: MGHRA, YSYEKL. The CDR3 runs 15 residues. Trimming removed 1 base at V and 4 bases at J, with 11 bases between. This CDR3 reads CASSQVVGAYNEQFF. CDR3 sequence (DNA): TGCGCCAGCAGCCAAGTCGTCGGCGCATACAATGAGCAGTTCTTC.

This chain connects TRBV27 to TRBJ2-3; perhaps TRBD2 as D (5 bases). Looked up from germline, CDR1 is MNHEY and CDR2 is SMNVEV (reference sequence). This CDR3 is 13 amino acids long. The V gene lost 8 bases and the J gene lost 5 bases, with 14 bases spanning the gap. CDR3 amino acids: CASGRGSVDTQYF. CDR3 nucleotide sequence: TGTGCCAGCGGCCGGGGAAGTGTAGATACGCAGTATTTT.

The rearrangement uses TRBV27 and TRBJ2-7; D is unclear. CDR1 and CDR2 from the germline V gene are MNHEY and SMNVEV (reference sequence). V was cut by 8 bases and J by 2 bases, with 10 bases left in between. The CDR3 covers 12 residues. The CDR3 coding sequence is TGTGCCAGCGGGTTTTCCCCCTACGAGCAGTACTTC. It translates to CASGFSPYEQYF.

The V call is TRBV20-1, the J call TRBJ2-1; tentative D call: TRBD1 (7 bases). The CDR3 spans 12 residues. Trimming stripped 3 bases from V and 7 bases from J, with 10 bases between. CDR1 and CDR2 (germline): DFQATT, SNEGSKA (reference sequence). The CDR3 bases are TGCAGTGCTAGCTCAGGGGGGAATGAGCAGTTCTTC. Translating it yields CSASSGGNEQFF.

The V call is TRBV12-3 or TRBV12-4, the J call TRBJ1-5; maybe TRBD1 (5 bases). The CDR3 length is 16 residues. V lost 2 bases to trimming and J lost 7 bases, with 18 bases between them. CDR3 region: CASSLRAGRRKQPQHF. CDR3 DNA: TGTGCCAGCAGTTTAAGGGCAGGGAGGCGAAAACAGCCCCAGCATTTT.

This chain uses TRBV29-1 with TRBJ2-3, with 8 positions matching TRBD1. Per germline, CDR1 SQVTM and CDR2 ANQGSEA. V trimming: 7 bases; J trimming: 4 bases; junction bases outside the gene matches: 10. The CDR3 covers 14 residues. The CDR3 bases are TGCAGCGCAATCCCCGGACAGGGTTCAGATACGCAGTATTTT. It is translated as CSAIPGQGSDTQYF.

The gene calls are TRBV13 and TRBJ2-7; D may match TRBD1 or TRBD2 (5 bases each). The CDR3 extends over 16 amino acids. Trimming took off 0 bases at V and 3 bases at J, with 15 bases between the two ends. Germline CDR1 PRHDT, CDR2 FYEKMQ (reference sequence). CDR3: CASSLGHSEGNYEQYF. The CDR3 bases are TGTGCCAGCAGCTTAGGCCACTCCGAGGGGAACTACGAGCAGTACTTC.

The gene calls are TRBV9 and TRBJ2-7, with a weak D call TRBD1 (6 bases). The V gene's germline CDR1 is SGDLS and CDR2 YYNGEE. This CDR3 has 16 amino acids. The V end was cut by 0 bases, the J end by 0 bases, with 13 bases between. The CDR3 nucleotides are TGTGCCAGCAGCGTAGGATCAGGGGTAAGCTCCTACGAGCAGTACTTC. Its translation: CASSVGSGVSSYEQYF.

This clonotype was recorded a few times. The gene calls are TRBV6-1 and TRBJ1-1; D unresolved. Per germline, CDR1 MNHNS and CDR2 SASEGT. The CDR3 is made up of 14 amino acids. Between the trimmed V and J ends, which lost 3 bases and 2 bases, there was a span of 10 bases. The CDR3 here is CASSDTGLNTEAFF. The CDR3 coding sequence is TGTGCCAGCAGTGATACCGGGCTTAACACTGAAGCTTTCTTT.

This clonotype was recorded a few times. The V call is TRBV12-3 or TRBV12-4, the J call TRBJ2-2; D is undetermined. The V end was cut by 4 bases, the J end by 0 bases, with 0 bases between. The CDR3 loop spans 12 amino acids. CDR3 amino acids: CASSSNTGELFF. DNA of the CDR3: TGTGCCAGCAGTTCGAACACCGGGGAGCTGTTTTTT.

This sequence joins TRBV27 and TRBJ2-5, with 7 bases lining up with TRBD1. The trim removed 5 bases at V and 5 bases at J, leaving 2 bases unmatched. This CDR3 has 12 amino acids. Germline V gene lookup returns CDR1 MNHEY and CDR2 SMNVEV (reference sequence). The CDR3 region has the DNA TGTGCCAGCAGTACAGGGGACGAGACCCAGTACTTC. It codes for CASSTGDETQYF.

V is TRBV6-5 and J is TRBJ1-1; 8 bases align to TRBD1. V lost 6 bases to trimming and J lost 5 bases; unmatched junction nucleotides: 5. The CDR3 covers 13 residues. Germline V gene sequence: CDR1 MNHEY, CDR2 SVGAGI. CDR3 sequence reads: CASSSGQGTEAFF. The DNA of the CDR3 is TGTGCCAGCAGCTCCGGACAGGGAACTGAAGCTTTCTTT.

This clonotype was detected once. The DNA for the CDR3 is TGTGCCAGCAGCACCGGGACAATTTACACCTTC. This gives the protein CASSTGTIYTF. The genes are TRBV5-4 and TRBJ1-2; a weak D match, TRBD1 (6 bases). Germline V lookup: CDR1 SGHNT, CDR2 YYREEE (reference sequence). This CDR3 has 11 amino acids. Between the trimmed V and J ends, which lost 4 bases and 11 bases, there was a span of 12 bases.

The genes are TRBV6-5 and TRBJ2-3; 7 bases align to TRBD2. The CDR3 runs to 18 residues. The trim removed 0 bases at V and 2 bases at J, leaving 11 bases unmatched. The germline CDR1 and CDR2 sequences are MNHEY and SVGAGI. Here the CDR3 DNA reads TGTGCCAGCAGTTACTCCCTAGTCGCGGGGGAACCCACAGATACGCAGTATTTT. This sequence encodes CASSYSLVAGEPTDTQYF.

The count of this clonotype is one. This chain uses TRBV4-3 with TRBJ2-7, with 7 bases lining up with TRBD1. V lost 0 bases and J lost 3; bases outside the gene matches: 8. The CDR3 length is 16 residues. Germline V lookup: CDR1 LGHNA, CDR2 YSLEER. This chain's CDR3 is CASSQDLGQANYEQYF. CDR3 DNA: TGCGCCAGCAGCCAAGACCTAGGACAGGCCAACTACGAGCAGTACTTC.

This clonotype was picked up one time. The chain links TRBV6-7 to TRBJ2-3; the D gene is possibly TRBD2 (5 bases). Being an ORF, TRBV6-7 has a function that is uncertain. V lost 5 bases and J 2 bases, leaving 11 bases between the germline ends. The CDR3 spans 14 residues. The CDR3 loop is CASSSRDHTDTQYF. CDR3 nucleotide sequence: TGTGCCAGCAGTAGCCGGGATCACACAGATACGCAGTATTTT.

This clonotype was picked up one time. This chain links TRBV3-1 with TRBJ1-2; TRBD1 is a possible D gene (5 bases). The CDR3 contains 15 residues. Germline CDR1 reads LGHDT; CDR2 reads YNNKEL (reference sequence). V gave up 4 bases and J gave up 2 bases, with 14 bases separating them. Here the CDR3 DNA reads TGTGCCAGCAGCCGACGGGACCGCGAAAACTATGGCTACACCTTC. Translation gives CASSRRDRENYGYTF.

In DNA form, the CDR3 reads TGTGCCAGCAGTGAATCGGTAGCGGGGGGGGATGAGCAGTTCTTC. This encodes CASSESVAGGDEQFF. The chain recombines TRBV25-1 with TRBJ2-1; 11 bases agree with TRBD2. V trimming: 1 base; J trimming: 8 bases; junction bases outside the gene matches: 4. There are 15 residues in the CDR3. CDR1 is MGHDK, CDR2 SYGVNS, per germline.

Points on this clonotype: Mismatch with germline at one junction end may stem from a read error. This chain links TRBV14 with TRBJ1-6; the match to TRBD1 covers 10 bases. CDR3 length equals 17 residues. In germline, CDR1 is SGHDN, CDR2 FVKESK. The CDR3 here is CASSEEGTGVSRSPLHF. CDR3 bases: TGTGCCAGCAGCGAAGAGGGGACAGGGGTGTCGCGGTCACCCCTCCACTTT.